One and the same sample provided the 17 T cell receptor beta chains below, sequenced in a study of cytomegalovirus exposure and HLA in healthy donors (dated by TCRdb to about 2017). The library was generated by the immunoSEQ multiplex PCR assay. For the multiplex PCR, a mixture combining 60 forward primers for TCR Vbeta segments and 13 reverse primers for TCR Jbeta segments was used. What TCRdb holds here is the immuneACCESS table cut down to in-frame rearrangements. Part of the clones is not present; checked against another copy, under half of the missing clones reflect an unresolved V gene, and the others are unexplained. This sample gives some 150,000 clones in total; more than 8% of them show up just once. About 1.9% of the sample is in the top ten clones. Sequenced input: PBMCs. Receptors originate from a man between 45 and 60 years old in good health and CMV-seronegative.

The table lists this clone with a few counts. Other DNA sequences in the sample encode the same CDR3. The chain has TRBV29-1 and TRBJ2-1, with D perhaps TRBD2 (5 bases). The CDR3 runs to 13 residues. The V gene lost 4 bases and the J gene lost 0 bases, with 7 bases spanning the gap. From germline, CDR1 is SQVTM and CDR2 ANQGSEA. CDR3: CSVGTSSYNEQFF. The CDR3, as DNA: TGCAGCGTTGGTACTAGCTCCTACAATGAGCAGTTCTTC.

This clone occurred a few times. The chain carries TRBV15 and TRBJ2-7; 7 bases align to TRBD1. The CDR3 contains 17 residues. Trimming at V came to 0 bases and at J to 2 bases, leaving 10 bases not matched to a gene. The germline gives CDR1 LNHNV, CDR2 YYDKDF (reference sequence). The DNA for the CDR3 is TGTGCCACCAGCAGAGATCGAGGGGGCCCATTCACCTACGAGCAGTACTTC. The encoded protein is CATSRDRGGPFTYEQYF.

This chain's CDR3 is CASSWSTEGGGTQYF. The CDR3 DNA is TGCGCCAGCAGCTGGTCAACAGAGGGGGGGGGTACGCAGTATTTT. The rearrangement links TRBV5-1 to TRBJ2-3, with a tentative D call TRBD2 (7 bases). The germline gives CDR1 SGHRS, CDR2 YFSETQ. The CDR3 consists of 15 residues. V lost 3 bases to trimming and J lost 8 bases, with 19 bases between them.

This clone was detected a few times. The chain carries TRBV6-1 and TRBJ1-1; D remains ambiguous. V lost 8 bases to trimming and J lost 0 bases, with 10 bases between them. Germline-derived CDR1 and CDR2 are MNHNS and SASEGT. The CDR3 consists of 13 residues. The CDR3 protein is CASRETVNTEAFF. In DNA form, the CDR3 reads TGTGCCAGCCGAGAAACAGTGAACACTGAAGCTTTCTTT.

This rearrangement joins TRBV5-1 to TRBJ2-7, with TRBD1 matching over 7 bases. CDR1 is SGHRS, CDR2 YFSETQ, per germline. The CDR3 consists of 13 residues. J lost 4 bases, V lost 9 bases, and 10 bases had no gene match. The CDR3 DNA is TGCGCCACCAAGAAAGGACAGGCGTACGAGCAGTACTTC. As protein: CATKKGQAYEQYF.

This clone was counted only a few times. Here the CDR3 DNA reads TGTGCCAGCAGCTTAGACTGGGGCCAGCGACCTAACTATGGCTACACCTTC. Translating gives CASSLDWGQRPNYGYTF. The chain couples TRBV7-9 to TRBJ1-2; a weak D match, TRBD1 (5 bases). Germline V lookup: CDR1 SEHNR, CDR2 FQNEAQ (reference sequence). The CDR3 totals 17 residues. Trimming took off 1 base at V and 0 bases at J, with 15 bases between the two ends.

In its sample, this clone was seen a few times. CDR3 in amino acids: CASSLPYRVDTRGEQFF. The CDR3 DNA is TGTGCCAGCAGCTTACCGTACAGGGTTGATACTCGTGGGGAGCAGTTCTTC. This sequence joins TRBV7-8 and TRBJ2-1; a weak D match, TRBD1 (6 bases). V shed 2 bases and J shed 10 bases, with 24 bases lying between them. The CDR3 sequence is 17 residues long. The V gene's germline CDR1 is SGHVS and CDR2 FQNEAQ. Combining the CDR3 with reference TRBV7-8 and TRBJ2-1 gives the whole variable domain GAGVSQSPRYKVAKRGQDVALRCDPISGHVSLFWYQQALGQGPEFLTYFQNEAQLDKSGLPSDRFFAERPEGSVSTLKIQRTQQEDSAVYLCASSLPYRVDTRGEQFFGPGTRLTVL.

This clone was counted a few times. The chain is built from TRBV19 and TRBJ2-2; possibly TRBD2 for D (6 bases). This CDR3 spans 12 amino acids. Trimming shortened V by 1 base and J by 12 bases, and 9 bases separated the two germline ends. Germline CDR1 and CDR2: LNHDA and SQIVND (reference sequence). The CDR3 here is CASSIGRVQLFF. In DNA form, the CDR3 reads TGTGCCAGTAGTATAGGGAGGGTCCAGCTGTTTTTT.

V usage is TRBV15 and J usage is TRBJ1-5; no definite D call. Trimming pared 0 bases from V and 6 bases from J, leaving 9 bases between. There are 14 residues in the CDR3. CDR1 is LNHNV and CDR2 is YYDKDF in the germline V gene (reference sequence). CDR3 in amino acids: CATSRDAVPQPQHF. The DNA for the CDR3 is TGTGCCACCAGCAGAGACGCAGTCCCTCAGCCCCAGCATTTT.

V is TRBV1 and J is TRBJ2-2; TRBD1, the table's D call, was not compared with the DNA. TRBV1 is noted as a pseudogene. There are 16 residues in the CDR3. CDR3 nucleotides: TGCACCAGCAGCCAAGTCGGCAGGGGCGAAACCGGGGAGCTGTTTTTT. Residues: CTSSQVGRGETGELFF.

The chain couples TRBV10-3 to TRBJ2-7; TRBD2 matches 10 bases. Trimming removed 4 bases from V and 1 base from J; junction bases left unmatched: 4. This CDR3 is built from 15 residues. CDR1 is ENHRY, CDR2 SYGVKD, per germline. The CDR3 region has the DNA TGTGCCATCAGTGGGGGGACTAGCGAGTCCTACGAGCAGTACTTC. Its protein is CAISGGTSESYEQYF.

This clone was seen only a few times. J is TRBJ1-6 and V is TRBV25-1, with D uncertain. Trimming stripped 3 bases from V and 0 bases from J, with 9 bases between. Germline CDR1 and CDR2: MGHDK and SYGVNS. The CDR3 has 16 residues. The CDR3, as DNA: TGTGCCAGCAGTGATTCTAAGAGCTCCTATAATTCACCCCTCCACTTT. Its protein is CASSDSKSSYNSPLHF. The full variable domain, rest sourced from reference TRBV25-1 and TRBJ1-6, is EADIYQTPRYLVIGTGKKITLECSQTMGHDKMYWYQQDPGMELHLIHYSYGVNSTEKGDLSSESTVSRIRTEHFPLTLESARPSHTSQYLCASSDSKSSYNSPLHFGNGTRLTVT.

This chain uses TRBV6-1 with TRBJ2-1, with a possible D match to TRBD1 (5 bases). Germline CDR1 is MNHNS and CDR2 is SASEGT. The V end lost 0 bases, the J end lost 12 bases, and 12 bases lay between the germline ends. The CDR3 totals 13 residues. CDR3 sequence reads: CASSEARAGSQFF. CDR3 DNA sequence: TGTGCCAGCAGTGAAGCCCGGGCAGGGTCGCAGTTCTTC.

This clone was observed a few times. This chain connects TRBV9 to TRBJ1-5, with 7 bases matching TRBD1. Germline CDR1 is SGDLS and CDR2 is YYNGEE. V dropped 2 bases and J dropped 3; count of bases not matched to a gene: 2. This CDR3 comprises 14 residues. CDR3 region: CASSVGQANQPQHF. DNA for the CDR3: TGTGCCAGCAGCGTCGGACAGGCCAATCAGCCCCAGCATTTT.

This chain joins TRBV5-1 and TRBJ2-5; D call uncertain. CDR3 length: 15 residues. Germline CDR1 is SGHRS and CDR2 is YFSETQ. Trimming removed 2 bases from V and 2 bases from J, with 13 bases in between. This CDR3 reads CASSFMSGRQETQYF. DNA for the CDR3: TGCGCCAGCAGCTTTATGAGTGGTAGACAAGAGACCCAGTACTTC.

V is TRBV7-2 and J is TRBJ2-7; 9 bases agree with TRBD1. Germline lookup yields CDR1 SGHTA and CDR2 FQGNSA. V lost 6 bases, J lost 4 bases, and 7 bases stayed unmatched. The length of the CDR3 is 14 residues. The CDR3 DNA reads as TGTGCCAGCAGGCGAACAGGGGGCATGTACGAGCAGTACTTC. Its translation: CASRRTGGMYEQYF.

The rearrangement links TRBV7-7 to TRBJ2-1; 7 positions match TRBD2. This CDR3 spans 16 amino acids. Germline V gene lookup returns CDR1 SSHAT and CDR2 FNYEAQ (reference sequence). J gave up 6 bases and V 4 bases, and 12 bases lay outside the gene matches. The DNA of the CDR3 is TGTGCCAGCAGCTCTCTCCCCGGCGGGAGCCCCAATGAGCAGTTCTTC. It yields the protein CASSSLPGGSPNEQFF.